This TCR beta chain was sequenced in a study of regulatory T cells in long-lasting Graves disease. Study details: Graves' patients with a new diagnosis had received antithyroid drugs under 3 months.

Germline lookup yields CDR1 SGHRS and CDR2 YFSETQ. The CDR3 is made up of 14 amino acids. Sequencing libraries for TCR beta were prepared with iRepertoire HTBI primers and Arm-PCR of CDR3 regions. Each CDR3 protein is one row after TCRdb ran MiXCR on the multiplex PCR reads. Of a few hundred thousand distinct CDR3 sequences in the sample, 20% were seen once. The time point here: newly diagnosed GD, antithyroid drugs for less than 3 months. Scientists built the TCR library using RNA that was extracted from PBMCs. Study conclusions and caveats: Relative to newly diagnosed Graves' patients, persistent ones had lower TCR diversity. Limited samples may have lowered accuracy.

This clonotype was counted ten times or more. Its matching antigen is unknown. A read error may produce the germline difference seen at one junction end. The sequencing used peripheral blood mononuclear cells (PBMCs), collected at new diagnosis, from a patient treated with antithyroid drugs. This chain joins TRBV5-1 and TRBJ1-1, with D possibly TRBD1 on 6 matching bases. The TCR originated in a female donor with Graves disease. CDR3 bases: TGTGCCAGCAGCTACAGGGCCATGAACACTGAAGCTTTCTTT. It yields the protein CASSYRAMNTEAFF. Full variable domain (outside the CDR3, taken from reference TRBV5-1 and TRBJ1-1): KAGVTQTPRYLIKTRGQQVTLSCSPISGHRSVSWYQQTPGQGLQFLFEYFSETQRNKGNFPGRFSGRQFSNSRSEMNVSTLELGDSALYLCASSYRAMNTEAFFGQGTRLTVV.